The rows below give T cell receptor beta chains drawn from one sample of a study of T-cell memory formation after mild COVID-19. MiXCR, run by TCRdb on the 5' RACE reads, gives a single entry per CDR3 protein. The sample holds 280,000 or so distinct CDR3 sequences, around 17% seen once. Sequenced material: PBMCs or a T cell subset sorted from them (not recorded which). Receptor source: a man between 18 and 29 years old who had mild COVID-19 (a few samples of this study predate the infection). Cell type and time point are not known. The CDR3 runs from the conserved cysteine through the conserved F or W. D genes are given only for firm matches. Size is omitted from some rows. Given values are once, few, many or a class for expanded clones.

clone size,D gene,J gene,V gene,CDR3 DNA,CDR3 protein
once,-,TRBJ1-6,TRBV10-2,TGCGCCAGCAGTGAGTATGGAGAATCACCCCTCCACTTT,CASSEYGESPLHF
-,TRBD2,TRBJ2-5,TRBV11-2,TGTGCCAGCACCCGCCCGGGGGGGCAGACCCAGTACTTC,CASTRPGGQTQYF
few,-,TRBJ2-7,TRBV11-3,TGTGCCAGCAGCCCTAACCTAGCAGCCGAGCAGTACTTC,CASSPNLAAEQYF
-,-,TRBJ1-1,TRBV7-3,TGTGCCAGCAGCTCCGCGAATTCAGCCGAGGTTATCTTT,CASSSANSAEVIF
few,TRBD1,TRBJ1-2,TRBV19,TGTGCCAGTACTATCGGACAGGACTATGGCTACACCTTC,CASTIGQDYGYTF
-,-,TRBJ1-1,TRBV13,TGTGCCAGCAGCTCGGGGAGTTACACTGAAGCTTTCTTT,CASSSGSYTEAFF
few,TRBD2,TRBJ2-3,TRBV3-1,TGTGCCAGCAGCCCCATCGGGGGGGGGCCAGGGGATACGCAGTATTTT,CASSPIGGGPGDTQYF
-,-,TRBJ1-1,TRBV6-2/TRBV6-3,TGTGCCAGCAGTTACCGCGGCTCGGGGGGCAGAAACACTGAAGCTTTCTTT,CASSYRGSGGRNTEAFF
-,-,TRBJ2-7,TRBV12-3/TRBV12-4,TGTGCCAGCACCCCCGGTGGCAGTAGGAGGGGCGAGCAGTACTTC,CASTPGGSRRGEQYF
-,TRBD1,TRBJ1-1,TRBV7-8,TGTGCCAGCAGCTTAGTTTTGACAGGGGGGACTGAAGCTTTCTTT,CASSLVLTGGTEAFF
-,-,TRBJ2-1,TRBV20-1,TGCAGTGCAACCGACAGGGAGGGATCGGCATACAATGAGCAGTTCTTC,CSATDREGSAYNEQFF
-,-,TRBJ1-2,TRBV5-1,TGCGCCAGCAGCTCCGCAGGGGACGGGGGCTACACCTTC,CASSSAGDGGYTF
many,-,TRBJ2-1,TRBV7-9,TGTGCCAGCAGTCTAAGCGGGAATGAGCAGTTCTTC,CASSLSGNEQFF
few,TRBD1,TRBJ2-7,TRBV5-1,TGCGCCAGCAGCTGGGATGACAGGGGATCCTACGAGCAGTACTTC,CASSWDDRGSYEQYF
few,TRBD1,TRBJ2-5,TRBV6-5,TGTGCCAGCAGTTATGGACAGGGTTACGAGACCCAGTACTTC,CASSYGQGYETQYF
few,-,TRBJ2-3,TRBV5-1,TGCGCCAGCAGCCCACTAGCAGGGGGTACGCAGTATTTT,CASSPLAGGTQYF
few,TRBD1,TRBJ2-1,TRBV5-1,TGCGCCAGCGAAAGAACGGGACAGGGAGATGAGCAGTTCTTC,CASERTGQGDEQFF
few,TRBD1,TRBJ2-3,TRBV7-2,TGTGCCAGCAGCCCCCTGGGGACAGCCACAGATACGCAGTATTTT,CASSPLGTATDTQYF
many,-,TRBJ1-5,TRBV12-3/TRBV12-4,TGTGCCAGCAGTTACAGGGATAGCAATCAGCCCCAGCATTTT,CASSYRDSNQPQHF
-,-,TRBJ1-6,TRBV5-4,TGTGCCAGCAGCTTGAGCAGGAATAATTCACCCCTCCACTTT,CASSLSRNNSPLHF
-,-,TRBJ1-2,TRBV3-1,TGTGCCAGCAGCCAAGAAAGACCCGGGACGATCTATGGCTACACCTTC,CASSQERPGTIYGYTF
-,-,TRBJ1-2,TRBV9,TGTGCCAGCAGCGTAGCGGAGACGGGGGTTTCCCTTAACTATGGCTACACCTTC,CASSVAETGVSLNYGYTF
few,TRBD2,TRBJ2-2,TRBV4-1,TGCGCCAGCAGCCAAGATCTTACTAGCGGGGGCCCTACGAACACCGGGGAGCTGTTTTTT,CASSQDLTSGGPTNTGELFF
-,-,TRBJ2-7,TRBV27,TGTGCCAGCAGTTTGGTTCTAGGGCGGAAGCTATACGAGCAGTACTTC,CASSLVLGRKLYEQYF
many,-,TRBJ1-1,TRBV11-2,TGTGCCAGCAGAAATATGAACACTGAAGCTTTCTTT,CASRNMNTEAFF
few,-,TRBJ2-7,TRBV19,TGTGCCAGTAGTCCCGGGACACGCGCGGTCGAGCAGTACTTC,CASSPGTRAVEQYF
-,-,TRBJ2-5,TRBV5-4,TGTGCCAGCAGCTTGTGGGGGGCGGAGACCCAGTACTTC,CASSLWGAETQYF
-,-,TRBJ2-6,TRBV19,TGTGCCAGTAGAGTCAGGAGCTCTGGGGCCAACGTCCTGACTTTC,CASRVRSSGANVLTF
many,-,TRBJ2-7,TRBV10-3,TGTGCCACCCGGGCTACCCTATCCTACGAGCAGTACTTC,CATRATLSYEQYF
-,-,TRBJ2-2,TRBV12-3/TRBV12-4,TGTGCCAGCACCAGCGGCGGTTCTGGCGGGGAGCTGTTTTTT,CASTSGGSGGELFF
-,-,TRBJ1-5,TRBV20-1,TGCAGTGCTAGAGGTTGGGGGCCCCGCAATCAGCCCCAGCATTTT,CSARGWGPRNQPQHF
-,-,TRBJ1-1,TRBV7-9,TGTGCCAGCAGCCCCGCCAGCCTTTGGCAGGCGAACACTGAAGCTTTCTTT,CASSPASLWQANTEAFF
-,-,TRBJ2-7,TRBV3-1,TGTGCCAGCAGCCCCAGGGATCATTTCTTCTCCTACGAGCAGTACTTC,CASSPRDHFFSYEQYF
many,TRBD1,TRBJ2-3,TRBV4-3,TGCGCCAGCAGCCAAGAGGGACAGGGGGTGACGACAGATACGCAGTATTTT,CASSQEGQGVTTDTQYF
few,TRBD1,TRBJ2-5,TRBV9,TGTGCCAGCAGCGTTGCAGGGGGCGATTGGGAGACCCAGTACTTC,CASSVAGGDWETQYF
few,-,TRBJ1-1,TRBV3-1,TGTGCCAGCAGCGGACGGGGTATGAACACTGAAGCTTTCTTT,CASSGRGMNTEAFF
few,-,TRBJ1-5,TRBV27,TGTGCCAGCAGTCCTCAGTTCGCCCGGCAGCCCCAGCATTTT,CASSPQFARQPQHF
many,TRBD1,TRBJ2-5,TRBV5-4,TGTGCCAGCAGCTTACAGGGGGCCCAAGAGACCCAGTACTTC,CASSLQGAQETQYF
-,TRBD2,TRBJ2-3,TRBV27,TGTGCCAGCAGTCGACTAGCGGGGGGGCCCACAGATACGCAGTATTTT,CASSRLAGGPTDTQYF
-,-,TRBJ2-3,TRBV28,TGTGCCAGCAGTACCTCCGGCTTCAGGGGGGGGGGTACGCAGTATTTT,CASSTSGFRGGGTQYF
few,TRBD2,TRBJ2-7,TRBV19,TGTGCCAGTAGTATACTAGCGGGGGTCTCCTACGAGCAGTACTTC,CASSILAGVSYEQYF
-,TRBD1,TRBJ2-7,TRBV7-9,TGTGCCAGCAGCCCCGGACAGGGCTGGTACGAGCAGTACTTC,CASSPGQGWYEQYF
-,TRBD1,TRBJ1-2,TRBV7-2,TGTGCCAGCGTCGCAGGGGGCTTCTCCCCTGGCTACACCTTC,CASVAGGFSPGYTF
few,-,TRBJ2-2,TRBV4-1,TGCGCCAGCAGTATCGATTCCTACACCGGGGAGCTGTTTTTT,CASSIDSYTGELFF
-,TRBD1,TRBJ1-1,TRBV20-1,TGCAGTGCTAGAGATCCAGGGGGCCACACTGAAGCTTTCTTT,CSARDPGGHTEAFF
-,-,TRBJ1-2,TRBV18,TGTGCCAGCTCACCTGATTACATTAACAGGGTTAACTATGGCTACACCTTC,CASSPDYINRVNYGYTF
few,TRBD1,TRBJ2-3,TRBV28,TGTGCCAGCAGCTTACGGACAGGAGCCACAGATACGCAGTATTTT,CASSLRTGATDTQYF
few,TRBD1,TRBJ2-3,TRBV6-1,TGTGCCAGCAGCCGCGGGACAGGGGTCACAGATACGCAGTATTTT,CASSRGTGVTDTQYF
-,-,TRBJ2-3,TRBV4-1,TGCGCCAGCAGCCAAGACGACAGGACATATACGCAGTATTTT,CASSQDDRTYTQYF
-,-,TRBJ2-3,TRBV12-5,TGTGCTAGTGGTTTAACTTTTCCGCTGGATACGCAGTATTTT,CASGLTFPLDTQYF
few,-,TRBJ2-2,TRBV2,TGTGCCAGCAGTGAATTGGGGGGCGCGGGCACCGGGGAGCTGTTTTTT,CASSELGGAGTGELFF
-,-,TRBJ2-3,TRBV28,TGTGCCAGCAGTCCCTCCCCCGAGGCGCAGTATTTT,CASSPSPEAQYF
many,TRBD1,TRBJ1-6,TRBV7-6,TGTGCCAGCAGCCTAGGGACAGCGAATTCACCCCTCCACTTT,CASSLGTANSPLHF
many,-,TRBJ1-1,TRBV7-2,TGTGCCAGCAGCTCCAGGTGGGACACTGAAGCTTTCTTT,CASSSRWDTEAFF
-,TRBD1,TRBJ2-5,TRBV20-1,TGCAGTGCTAGAGCGGGACAGGGTGGAGAGACCCAGTACTTC,CSARAGQGGETQYF
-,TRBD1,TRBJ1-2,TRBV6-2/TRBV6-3,TGTGCCAGCGGACAGGGGGTTCGTGGCTACACCTTC,CASGQGVRGYTF
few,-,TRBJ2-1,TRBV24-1,TGTGCCACCGGTTGGGGGCACCATGAGCAGTTCTTC,CATGWGHHEQFF
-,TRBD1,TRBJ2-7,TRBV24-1,TGTGCCAACGACAGGGACGAGCAGTACTTC,CANDRDEQYF
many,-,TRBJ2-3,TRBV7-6,TGTGCCAGCAGCCGACGACTGTTCACAGATACGCAGTATTTT,CASSRRLFTDTQYF
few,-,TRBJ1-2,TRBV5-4,TGTGCCAGCAGCTTGCGGACCGCCACTCATGGCTACACCTTC,CASSLRTATHGYTF